The 13 T cell receptor beta chains below all came from one sample that was sequenced in a study of blood T cell repertoires in COVID-19 (TCRdb year 2020). Library construction relied on the immunoSEQ multiplex PCR assay. TCRdb took over this immuneACCESS table, retaining in-frame rearrangements with V and J assigned. Such tables are incomplete; in checked studies, under half of the missing clones stem from an unresolved V gene, and the remainder is unexplained. The sample table contains approximately 110,000 clones; only one count was recorded for approximately 81% of them. The ten most abundant clones make up approximately 13% of the sample. Sequencing input: peripheral blood. These receptors came from a human donor in a cohort sampled during active COVID-19.

The chain joins TRBV28 to TRBJ2-3, with 14 bases that match TRBD2. The V gene's germline CDR1 is MDHEN and CDR2 SYDVKM. The CDR3 consists of 16 residues. V lost 0 bases, J lost 4 bases, and 0 bases stayed unmatched. Here the CDR3 DNA reads TGTGCCAGCAGTTTATGGACTAGCGGGGGGGCAGATACGCAGTATTTT. Residues: CASSLWTSGGADTQYF.

The rearrangement uses TRBV2 and TRBJ1-3, with 7 bases identical to TRBD1. The V gene end was trimmed by 10 bases and the J gene end by 1 base; junction bases not matched to a gene: 10. The CDR3 loop spans 15 amino acids. Looked up from germline, CDR1 is SNHLY and CDR2 is FYNNEI. The CDR3 DNA is TGTGCCACCGACGACAGGGTTGTTTCTGGAAACACCATATATTTT. Translated: CATDDRVVSGNTIYF.

This chain connects TRBV5-1 to TRBJ2-7; TRBD2 might be the D (5 bases). With 1 base removed from V and 6 bases from J, the gap between germline ends came to 14 bases. CDR1 is SGHRS and CDR2 is YFSETQ in the germline V gene. There are 14 residues in the CDR3. In DNA form, the CDR3 reads TGCGCCAGCAGCTTGCCCCCCCGAGGGTCCGAGCAGTACTTC. As protein: CASSLPPRGSEQYF.

The V and J genes are TRBV20-1 and TRBJ2-3, with 8 bases aligning to TRBD2. Germline CDR1 is DFQATT and CDR2 is SNEGSKA (reference sequence). The V and J ends lost 3 bases and 5 bases, in that order; junction bases with no gene match: 7. There are 14 residues in the CDR3. The CDR3 spells CSASHGGAGDTQYF. CDR3 DNA: TGCAGTGCTAGTCACGGGGGGGCCGGAGATACGCAGTATTTT.

V gene TRBV5-5 combines with J gene TRBJ2-1; TRBD1 agrees at 7 bases. CDR3 size: 14 residues. V dropped 7 bases and J dropped 6; count of bases not matched to a gene: 10. Germline CDR1 reads SGHKS; CDR2 reads YYEKEE (reference sequence). CDR3 in DNA: TGTGCCAGCTCTTTTGCCACAGGGGCCAATGAGCAGTTCTTC. Translated, it gives CASSFATGANEQFF.

V is TRBV6-5 and J is TRBJ2-5, with unresolved D. Trimming pared 6 bases from V and 3 bases from J, leaving 11 bases between. The CDR3 has 13 amino acids. Germline V gene data show CDR1 as MNHEY and CDR2 as SVGAGI. The CDR3 reads CASSETRKETQYF. DNA for the CDR3: TGTGCCAGCAGCGAGACTCGTAAAGAGACCCAGTACTTC.

The rearrangement links TRBV7-6 to TRBJ2-5; D might be TRBD1 (5 bases). CDR3 length: 13 residues. The germline gives CDR1 SGHVS, CDR2 FNYEAQ. Trimming left V 7 bases short and J 5 bases short, with 14 bases between. The CDR3 coding sequence is TGTGCCAGCAACAAGGGGATTGTGGAGACCCAGTACTTC. The encoded protein is CASNKGIVETQYF.

In its sample, this clone was seen a few times. The J gene is TRBJ1-1, the V gene TRBV7-2; 7 nucleotides line up with TRBD1. Trimming at V came to 6 bases and at J to 0 bases, leaving 4 bases not matched to a gene. Germline V gives CDR1 SGHTA, CDR2 FQGNSA. The CDR3 has 14 residues. CDR3 nucleotide sequence: TGTGCCAGCAGTCGTACAGGGGTGAACACTGAAGCTTTCTTT. Translated, it gives CASSRTGVNTEAFF.

This clone was seen more than once but under ten times. V usage is TRBV5-1 and J usage is TRBJ2-7; 7 bases line up with TRBD1. CDR1 is SGHRS, CDR2 YFSETQ, per germline. The CDR3 loop spans 14 amino acids. The V gene end was trimmed by 4 bases and the J gene end by 3 bases; junction bases not matched to a gene: 7. CDR3 in amino acids: CASSPGTADYEQYF. CDR3 bases: TGCGCCAGCAGCCCGGGGACAGCAGACTACGAGCAGTACTTC.

The CDR3 DNA is TGCGCCAGCAGCATCAGCGGGGGGGCCCACAATGAGCAGTTCTTC. Translation: CASSISGGAHNEQFF. This chain uses TRBV5-1 with TRBJ2-1; TRBD2 agrees at 10 bases. From germline, CDR1 is SGHRS and CDR2 YFSETQ. This CDR3 has 15 residues. V gave up 4 bases and J gave up 5 bases; unmatched junction bases: 6. The complete variable domain, with remaining parts taken from reference TRBV5-1 and TRBJ2-1, reads KAGVTQTPRYLIKTRGQQVTLSCSPISGHRSVSWYQQTPGQGLQFLFEYFSETQRNKGNFPGRFSGRQFSNSRSEMNVSTLELGDSALYLCASSISGGAHNEQFFGPGTRLTVL.

This clone was found once. CDR3 nucleotides: TGTGCCAGCAGTGCTCAGACAGGGAAGGAGACCCAGTACTTC. Its protein product is CASSAQTGKETQYF. V gene TRBV2 combines with J gene TRBJ2-5; 7 bases are a match to TRBD1. Germline V CDR1 and CDR2: SNHLY, FYNNEI. The CDR3 runs 14 residues. J was trimmed by 5 bases and V by 4 bases; bases with no gene match: 7.

The chain joins TRBV6-5 to TRBJ1-2, with D possibly being TRBD1 (6 bases). CDR1 MNHEY and CDR2 SVGAGI come from the germline V gene. Trimming took off 0 bases at V and 7 bases at J, with 9 bases between the two ends. CDR3 size: 13 residues. CDR3 sequence: CASSYSGRGGYTF. For the CDR3, the DNA is TGTGCCAGCAGTTACTCGGGCAGGGGTGGCTACACCTTC.

The rearrangement joins TRBV7-8 to TRBJ1-1; TRBD1 matches 9 bases. Germline CDR1 SGHVS, CDR2 FQNEAQ. V was clipped by 5 bases and J by 10 bases; unmatched bases: 11. There are 14 residues in the CDR3. The CDR3 region is CASSRRDRDRGAFF. The CDR3 DNA is TGTGCCAGCAGCCGCAGGGACAGGGACCGAGGAGCTTTCTTT. Combining the CDR3 with reference TRBV7-8 and TRBJ1-1 gives the whole variable domain GAGVSQSPRYKVAKRGQDVALRCDPISGHVSLFWYQQALGQGPEFLTYFQNEAQLDKSGLPSDRFFAERPEGSVSTLKIQRTQQEDSAVYLCASSRRDRDRGAFFGQGTRLTVV.